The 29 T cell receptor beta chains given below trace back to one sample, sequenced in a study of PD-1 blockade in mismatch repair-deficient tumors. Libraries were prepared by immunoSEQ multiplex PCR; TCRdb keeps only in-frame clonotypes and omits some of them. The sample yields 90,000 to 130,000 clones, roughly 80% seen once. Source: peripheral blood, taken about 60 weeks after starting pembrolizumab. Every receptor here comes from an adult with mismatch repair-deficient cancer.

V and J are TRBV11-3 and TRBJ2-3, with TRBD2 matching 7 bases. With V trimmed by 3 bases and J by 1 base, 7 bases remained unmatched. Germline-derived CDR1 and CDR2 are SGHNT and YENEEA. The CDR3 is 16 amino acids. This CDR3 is CASSFLTGGRTDTQYF. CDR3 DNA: TGTGCCAGCAGCTTCTTGACGGGAGGCCGCACAGATACGCAGTATTTT.

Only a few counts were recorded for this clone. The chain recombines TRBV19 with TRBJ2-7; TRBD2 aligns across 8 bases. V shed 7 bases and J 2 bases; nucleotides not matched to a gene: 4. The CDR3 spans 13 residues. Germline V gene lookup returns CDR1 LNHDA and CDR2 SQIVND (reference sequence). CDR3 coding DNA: TGTGCCAGTAATACGGGACTAGCCTACGAGCAGTACTTC. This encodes CASNTGLAYEQYF.

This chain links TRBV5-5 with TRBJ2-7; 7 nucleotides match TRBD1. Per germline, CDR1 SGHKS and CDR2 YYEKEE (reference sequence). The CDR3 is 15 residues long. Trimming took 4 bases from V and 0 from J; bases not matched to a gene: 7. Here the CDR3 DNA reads TGTGCCAGCAGCGATTGGACAGGAACCTCCTACGAGCAGTACTTC. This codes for CASSDWTGTSYEQYF.

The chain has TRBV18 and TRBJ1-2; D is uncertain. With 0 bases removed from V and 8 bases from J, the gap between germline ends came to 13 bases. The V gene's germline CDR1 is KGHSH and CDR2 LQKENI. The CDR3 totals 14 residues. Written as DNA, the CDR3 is TGTGCCAGCTCACCACCGCTCAAGGATTCGGGCTACACCTTC. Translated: CASSPPLKDSGYTF.

This chain's CDR3 is CASSLLPTTEAFF. Here the CDR3 DNA reads TGTGCCAGCAGCTTATTGCCCACGACAGAAGCTTTCTTT. This sequence joins TRBV11-3 and TRBJ1-1; no clear D. Germline CDR1 reads SGHNT; CDR2 reads YENEEA. The CDR3 spans 13 residues. V gave up 2 bases and J gave up 8 bases, with 12 bases separating them.

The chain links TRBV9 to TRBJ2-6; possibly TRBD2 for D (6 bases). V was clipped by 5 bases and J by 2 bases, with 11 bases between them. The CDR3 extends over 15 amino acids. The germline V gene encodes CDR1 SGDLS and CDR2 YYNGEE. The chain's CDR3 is CASSTSGAGANVLTF. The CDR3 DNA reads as TGTGCCAGCAGTACCTCGGGGGCTGGGGCCAACGTCCTGACTTTC.

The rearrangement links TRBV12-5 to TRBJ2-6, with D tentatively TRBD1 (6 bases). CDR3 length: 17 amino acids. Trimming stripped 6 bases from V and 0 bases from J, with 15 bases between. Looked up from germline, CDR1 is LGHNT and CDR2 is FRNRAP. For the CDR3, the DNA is TGTGCTAGTGGAACCGGGACATTAGGCTCTGGGGCCAACGTCCTGACTTTC. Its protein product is CASGTGTLGSGANVLTF.

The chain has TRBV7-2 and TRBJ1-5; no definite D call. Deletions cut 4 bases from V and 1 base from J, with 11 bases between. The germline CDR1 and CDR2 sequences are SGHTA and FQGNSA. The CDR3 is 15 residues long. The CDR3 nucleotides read TGTGCCAGCAGCTGGGCCGGAGGGAGCAATCAGCCCCAGCATTTT. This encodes CASSWAGGSNQPQHF.

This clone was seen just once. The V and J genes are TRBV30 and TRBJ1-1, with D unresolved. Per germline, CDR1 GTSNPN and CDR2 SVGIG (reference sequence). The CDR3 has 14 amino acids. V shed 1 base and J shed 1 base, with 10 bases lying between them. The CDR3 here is CAWSGGFPNTEAFF. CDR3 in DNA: TGTGCCTGGAGTGGAGGGTTTCCGAACACTGAAGCTTTCTTT.

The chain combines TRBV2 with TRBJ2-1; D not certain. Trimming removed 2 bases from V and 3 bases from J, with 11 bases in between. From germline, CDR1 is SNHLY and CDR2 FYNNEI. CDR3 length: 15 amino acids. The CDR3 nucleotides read TGTGCCAGCAGTGAAAACTACAAGGACTACAATGAGCAGTTCTTC. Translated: CASSENYKDYNEQFF.

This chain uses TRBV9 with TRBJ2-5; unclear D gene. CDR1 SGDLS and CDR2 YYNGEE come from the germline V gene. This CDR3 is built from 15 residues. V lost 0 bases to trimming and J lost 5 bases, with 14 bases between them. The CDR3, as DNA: TGTGCCAGCAGCGTAGTCGGCAGTCTGGGGGAGACCCAGTACTTC. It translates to CASSVVGSLGETQYF.

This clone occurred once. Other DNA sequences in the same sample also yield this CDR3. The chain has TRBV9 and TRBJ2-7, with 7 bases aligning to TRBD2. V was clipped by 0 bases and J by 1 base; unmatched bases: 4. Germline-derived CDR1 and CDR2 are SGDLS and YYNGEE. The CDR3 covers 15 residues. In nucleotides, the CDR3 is TGTGCCAGCAGCGTAGCGGGAGGAATTTCCTACGAGCAGTACTTC. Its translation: CASSVAGGISYEQYF. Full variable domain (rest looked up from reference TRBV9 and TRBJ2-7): DSGVTQTPKHLITATGQRVTLRCSPRSGDLSVYWYQQSLDQGLQFLIQYYNGEERAKGNILERFSAQQFPDLHSELNLSSLELGDSALYFCASSVAGGISYEQYFGPGTRLTVT.

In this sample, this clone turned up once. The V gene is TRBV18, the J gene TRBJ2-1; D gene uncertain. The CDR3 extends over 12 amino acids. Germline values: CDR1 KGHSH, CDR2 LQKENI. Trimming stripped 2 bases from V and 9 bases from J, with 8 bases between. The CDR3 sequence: CASSPSTGEQFF. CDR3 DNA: TGTGCCAGCTCACCATCGACCGGTGAGCAGTTCTTC.

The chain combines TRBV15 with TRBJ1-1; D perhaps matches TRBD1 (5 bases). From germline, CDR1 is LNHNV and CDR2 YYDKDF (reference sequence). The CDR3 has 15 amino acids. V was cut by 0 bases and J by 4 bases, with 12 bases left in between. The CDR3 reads CATSRESGPLTEAFF. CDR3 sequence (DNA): TGTGCCACCAGCAGAGAGTCGGGACCGCTCACTGAAGCTTTCTTT.

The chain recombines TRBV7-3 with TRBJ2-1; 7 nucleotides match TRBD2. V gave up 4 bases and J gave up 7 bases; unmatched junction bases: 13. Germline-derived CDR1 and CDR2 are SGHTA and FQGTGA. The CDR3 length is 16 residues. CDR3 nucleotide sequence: TGTGCCAGCAGCTCCCTGGCAGCGGGAAAGGGTAATGAGCAGTTCTTC. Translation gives CASSSLAAGKGNEQFF.

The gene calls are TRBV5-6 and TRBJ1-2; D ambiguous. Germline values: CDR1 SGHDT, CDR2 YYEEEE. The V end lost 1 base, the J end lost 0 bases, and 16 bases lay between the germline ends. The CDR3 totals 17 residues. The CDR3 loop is CASSLLGATESNYGYTF. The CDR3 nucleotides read TGTGCCAGCAGCTTGCTAGGTGCCACTGAGTCTAACTATGGCTACACCTTC.

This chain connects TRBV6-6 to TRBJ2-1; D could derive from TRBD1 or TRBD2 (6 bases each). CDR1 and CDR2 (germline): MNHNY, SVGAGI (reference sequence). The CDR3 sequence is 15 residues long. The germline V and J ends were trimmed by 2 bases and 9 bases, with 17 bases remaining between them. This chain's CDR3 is CASSYPSGAMAEQFF. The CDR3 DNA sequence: TGTGCCAGCAGTTACCCCTCGGGGGCAATGGCTGAGCAGTTCTTC.

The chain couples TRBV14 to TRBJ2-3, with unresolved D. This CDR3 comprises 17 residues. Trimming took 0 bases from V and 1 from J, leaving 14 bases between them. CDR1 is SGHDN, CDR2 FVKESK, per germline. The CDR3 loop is CASSQDSAVLGTDTQYF. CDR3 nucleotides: TGTGCCAGCAGCCAAGATTCGGCAGTTTTGGGCACAGATACGCAGTATTTT.

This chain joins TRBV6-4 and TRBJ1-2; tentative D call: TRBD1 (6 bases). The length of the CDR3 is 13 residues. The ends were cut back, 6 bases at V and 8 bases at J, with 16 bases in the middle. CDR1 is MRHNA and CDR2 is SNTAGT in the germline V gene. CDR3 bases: TGTGCCAGCAGCGCCGGAGGGGGATCAGGCTACACCTTC. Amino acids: CASSAGGGSGYTF.

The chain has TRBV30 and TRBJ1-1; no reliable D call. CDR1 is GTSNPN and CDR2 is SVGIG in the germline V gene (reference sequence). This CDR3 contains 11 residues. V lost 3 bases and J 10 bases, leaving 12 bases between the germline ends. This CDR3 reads CAWRGPLGAFF. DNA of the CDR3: TGTGCCTGGAGAGGACCGCTTGGAGCTTTCTTT.

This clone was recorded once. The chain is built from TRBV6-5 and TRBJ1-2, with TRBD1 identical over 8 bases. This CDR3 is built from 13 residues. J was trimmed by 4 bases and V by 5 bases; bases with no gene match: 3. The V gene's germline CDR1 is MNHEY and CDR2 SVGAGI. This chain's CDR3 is CASSAGQVYGYTF. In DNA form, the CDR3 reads TGTGCCAGCAGTGCGGGACAGGTCTATGGCTACACCTTC.

CDR3 bases: TGTGCCAGCAGCGTAACGGTGTTTTTT. Its translation is CASSVTVFF. The chain recombines TRBV7-2 with TRBJ2-2; D unclear. V dropped 5 bases and J dropped 15 bases, with 7 bases sitting between them. Germline CDR1 SGHTA, CDR2 FQGNSA. The CDR3 spans 9 residues.

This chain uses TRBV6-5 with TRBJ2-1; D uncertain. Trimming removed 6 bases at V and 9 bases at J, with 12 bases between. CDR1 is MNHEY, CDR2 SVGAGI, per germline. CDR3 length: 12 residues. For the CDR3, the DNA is TGTGCCAGCAGGACCGGAGTGGGTGAGCAGTTCTTC. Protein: CASRTGVGEQFF.

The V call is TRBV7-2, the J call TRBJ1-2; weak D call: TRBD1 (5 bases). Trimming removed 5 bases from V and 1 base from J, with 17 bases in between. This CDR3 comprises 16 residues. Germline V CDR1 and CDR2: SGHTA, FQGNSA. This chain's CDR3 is CASSTDGATYNYGYTF. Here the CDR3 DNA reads TGTGCCAGCAGCACAGATGGGGCGACCTATAACTATGGCTACACCTTC.

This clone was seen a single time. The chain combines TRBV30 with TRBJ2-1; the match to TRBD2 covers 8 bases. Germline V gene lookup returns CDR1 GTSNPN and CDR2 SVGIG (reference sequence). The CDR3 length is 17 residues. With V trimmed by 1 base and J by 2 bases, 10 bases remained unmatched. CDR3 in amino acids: CAWSDGREAGTYNEQFF. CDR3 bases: TGTGCCTGGAGTGACGGGCGGGAGGCCGGAACCTACAATGAGCAGTTCTTC.

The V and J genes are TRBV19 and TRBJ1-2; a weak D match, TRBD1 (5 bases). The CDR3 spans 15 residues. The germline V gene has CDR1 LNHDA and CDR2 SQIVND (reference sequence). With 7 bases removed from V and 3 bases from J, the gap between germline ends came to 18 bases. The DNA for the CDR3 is TGTGCCAGTAACCCGAGGCGCAGGGTTGACTATGGCTACACCTTC. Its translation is CASNPRRRVDYGYTF.

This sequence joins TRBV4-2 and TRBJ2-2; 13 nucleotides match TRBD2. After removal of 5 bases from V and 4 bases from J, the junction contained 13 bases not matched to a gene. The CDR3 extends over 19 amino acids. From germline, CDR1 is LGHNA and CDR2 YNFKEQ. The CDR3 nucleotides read TGTGCCAGCAGCGCACATCGAGGACTAGCGGGAGACGGCACCGGGGAGCTGTTTTTT. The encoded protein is CASSAHRGLAGDGTGELFF.

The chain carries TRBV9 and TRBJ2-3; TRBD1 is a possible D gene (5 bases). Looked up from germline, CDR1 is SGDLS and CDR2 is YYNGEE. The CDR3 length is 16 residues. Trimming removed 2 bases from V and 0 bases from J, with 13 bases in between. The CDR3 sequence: CASSVRGPTSTDTQYF. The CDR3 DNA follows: TGTGCCAGCAGCGTTAGGGGTCCCACTAGCACAGATACGCAGTATTTT.

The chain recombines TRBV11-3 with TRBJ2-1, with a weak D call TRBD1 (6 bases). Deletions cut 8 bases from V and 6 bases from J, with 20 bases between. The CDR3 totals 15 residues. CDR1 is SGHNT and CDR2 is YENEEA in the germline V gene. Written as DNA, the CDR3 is TGTGCCAGCGCCGCCAGAGGGGGTTTGGGCAATGAGCAGTTCTTC. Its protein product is CASAARGGLGNEQFF.